The rows below give T cell receptor beta chains drawn from one sample of a study of T cells and Merkel cell carcinoma outcomes. Method: immunoSEQ multiplex PCR; TCRdb's copy keeps in-frame clones and lacks some. This repertoire shows under 20,000 clones, over 75% found once; its top ten account for roughly 3.2%. The source material was tumor tissue from Merkel cell carcinoma. All receptors come from a human donor with Merkel cell carcinoma. The CDR3 runs from the conserved cysteine through the conserved F or W. The order of the fields is D gene, V gene, J gene, clone size, CDR3 DNA, CDR3 protein. D genes are given only for firm matches. Part of the rows lack a size; the others show once, few, many or a class for expanded clones.

d_gene: .
v_gene: TRBV11-1
j_gene: TRBJ2-5
abundance: .
CDR3nt: TGTGCCAGCAGCTTAACGACGCTTCAAGAGACCCAGTACTTC
CDR3aa: CASSLTTLQETQYF

d_gene: .
v_gene: TRBV28
j_gene: TRBJ2-1
abundance: .
CDR3nt: TGTGCCAGCAGAGCGAGGCAGCTCGGATCCAATGAGCAGTTCTTC
CDR3aa: CASRARQLGSNEQFF

d_gene: .
v_gene: TRBV9
j_gene: TRBJ2-1
abundance: medium-sized
CDR3nt: TGTGCCAGCAGCGTTAATCAAGGTGGGAATGAGCAGTTCTTC
CDR3aa: CASSVNQGGNEQFF

d_gene: TRBD1
v_gene: TRBV5-4
j_gene: TRBJ2-7
abundance: .
CDR3nt: TGTGCCAGCAGTTCAGACGACAGGGGGCTGGGGCAGTACTTC
CDR3aa: CASSSDDRGLGQYF

d_gene: .
v_gene: TRBV6-1
j_gene: TRBJ2-7
abundance: .
CDR3nt: TGTGCCAGCAGTGAATGGGGCTACGAGCAGTACTTC
CDR3aa: CASSEWGYEQYF

d_gene: .
v_gene: TRBV9
j_gene: TRBJ1-1
abundance: .
CDR3nt: TGTGCCAGCAGCCGCGATGGCACTGAAGCTTTCTTT
CDR3aa: CASSRDGTEAFF

d_gene: .
v_gene: TRBV7-3
j_gene: TRBJ2-1
abundance: .
CDR3nt: TGTGCCAGCAGCCAGGACCCGCAGGATGAGCAGTTCTTC
CDR3aa: CASSQDPQDEQFF

d_gene: TRBD1
v_gene: TRBV5-6
j_gene: TRBJ1-2
abundance: .
CDR3nt: TGTGCCAGCAGCTTGGGGCGACAGGGAGGCTATGGCTACACCTTC
CDR3aa: CASSLGRQGGYGYTF

d_gene: TRBD1
v_gene: TRBV6-1
j_gene: TRBJ1-5
abundance: .
CDR3nt: TGTGCCAGCAGGGCGCCGGGACAGTTATTTCAGCCCCAGCATTTT
CDR3aa: CASRAPGQLFQPQHF

d_gene: TRBD2
v_gene: TRBV5-1
j_gene: TRBJ2-5
abundance: .
CDR3nt: TGCGCCAGCAGCCCCGGGGGGGGTACAGAAGCCGGGGAGACCCAGTACTTC
CDR3aa: CASSPGGGTEAGETQYF

d_gene: .
v_gene: TRBV5-1
j_gene: TRBJ1-5
abundance: .
CDR3nt: TGCGCCAGCAGCTTGGCCCAGCGGAGCAATCAGCCCCAGCATTTT
CDR3aa: CASSLAQRSNQPQHF

d_gene: TRBD2
v_gene: TRBV27
j_gene: TRBJ2-3
abundance: once
CDR3nt: TGTGCCAGCAGTTTACGATTACTAGCGGGGGAGAGCACAGATACGCAGTATTTT
CDR3aa: CASSLRLLAGESTDTQYF

d_gene: TRBD2
v_gene: TRBV5-1
j_gene: TRBJ2-5
abundance: once
CDR3nt: TGCGCCAGCAGCACTAGCGCGTCATCTCAAGAGACCCAGTACTTC
CDR3aa: CASSTSASSQETQYF

d_gene: .
v_gene: TRBV19
j_gene: TRBJ2-5
abundance: .
CDR3nt: TGTGCCAGTAGAAAATCCTTGGCGCTGGAAGAGACCCAGTACTTC
CDR3aa: CASRKSLALEETQYF

d_gene: TRBD2
v_gene: TRBV7-8
j_gene: TRBJ2-5
abundance: .
CDR3nt: TGTGCCAGCAGGGGCGGACTAGCGGGAGCCGAAGAGACCCAGTACTTC
CDR3aa: CASRGGLAGAEETQYF

d_gene: .
v_gene: TRBV19
j_gene: TRBJ2-7
abundance: .
CDR3nt: TGTGCCAGTAGTAACAGGGCAGATTCCTACGAGCAGTACTTC
CDR3aa: CASSNRADSYEQYF

d_gene: .
v_gene: TRBV30
j_gene: TRBJ2-5
abundance: .
CDR3nt: TGTGCCTGGAGTCCAGGGACCGACTTAAGGCAAGAGACCCAGTACTTC
CDR3aa: CAWSPGTDLRQETQYF

d_gene: .
v_gene: TRBV28
j_gene: TRBJ1-5
abundance: .
CDR3nt: TGTGCCAGCAGCCCACGAAGGGGCGGGGATAGCAATCAGCCCCAGCATTTT
CDR3aa: CASSPRRGGDSNQPQHF

d_gene: .
v_gene: TRBV6-5
j_gene: TRBJ2-7
abundance: .
CDR3nt: TGTGCCAGCAGCTTACGATCCTCCGGCCACGAGCAGTACTTC
CDR3aa: CASSLRSSGHEQYF

d_gene: TRBD1
v_gene: TRBV4-1
j_gene: TRBJ2-6
abundance: .
CDR3nt: TGCGCCAGCAGCCCACGGACAGGACCCTCTGGGGCCAACGTCCTGACTTTC
CDR3aa: CASSPRTGPSGANVLTF

d_gene: .
v_gene: TRBV10-3
j_gene: TRBJ2-1
abundance: .
CDR3nt: TGTGCCATCAGTGACCCCTTTCCTAGGCCGGGAGTGGACAATGAGCAGTTCTTC
CDR3aa: CAISDPFPRPGVDNEQFF

d_gene: .
v_gene: TRBV18
j_gene: TRBJ1-2
abundance: .
CDR3nt: TGTGCCAGCTCACTCAACAGGGACTTCTATGGCTACACCTTC
CDR3aa: CASSLNRDFYGYTF